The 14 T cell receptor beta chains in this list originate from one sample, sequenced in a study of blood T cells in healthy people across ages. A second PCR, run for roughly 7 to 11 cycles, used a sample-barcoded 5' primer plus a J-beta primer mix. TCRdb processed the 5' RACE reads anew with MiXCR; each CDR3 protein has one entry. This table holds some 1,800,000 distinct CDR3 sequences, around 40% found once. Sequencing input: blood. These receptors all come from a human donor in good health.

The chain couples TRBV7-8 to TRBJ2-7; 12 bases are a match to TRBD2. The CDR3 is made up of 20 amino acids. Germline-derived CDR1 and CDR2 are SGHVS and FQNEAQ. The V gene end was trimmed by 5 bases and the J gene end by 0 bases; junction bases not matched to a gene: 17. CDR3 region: CASSPLFTGLAGTFSYEQYF. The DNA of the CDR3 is TGTGCCAGCAGCCCACTGTTTACAGGACTAGCGGGGACCTTCTCCTACGAGCAGTACTTC.

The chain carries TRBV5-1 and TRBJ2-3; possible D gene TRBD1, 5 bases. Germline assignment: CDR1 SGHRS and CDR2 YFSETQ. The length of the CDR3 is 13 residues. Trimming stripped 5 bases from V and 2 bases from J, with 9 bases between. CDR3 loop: CASRGRDTDTQYF. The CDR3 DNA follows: TGCGCCAGCAGGGGGCGAGACACAGATACGCAGTATTTT.

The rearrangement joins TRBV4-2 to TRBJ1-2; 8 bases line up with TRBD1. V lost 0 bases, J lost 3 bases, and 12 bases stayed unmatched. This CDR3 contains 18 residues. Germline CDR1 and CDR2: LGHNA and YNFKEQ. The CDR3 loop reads CASSQDLSGGSYDYGYTF. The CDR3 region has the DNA TGTGCCAGCAGCCAAGATCTGTCAGGGGGCTCGTACGACTATGGCTACACCTTC.

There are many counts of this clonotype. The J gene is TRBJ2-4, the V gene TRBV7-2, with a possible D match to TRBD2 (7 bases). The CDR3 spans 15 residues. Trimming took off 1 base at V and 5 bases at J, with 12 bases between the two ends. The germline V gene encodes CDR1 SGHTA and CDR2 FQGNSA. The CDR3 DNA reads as TGTGCCAGCAGCTTAGGCGGGGGCGGACAAAACATTCAGTACTTC. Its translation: CASSLGGGGQNIQYF.

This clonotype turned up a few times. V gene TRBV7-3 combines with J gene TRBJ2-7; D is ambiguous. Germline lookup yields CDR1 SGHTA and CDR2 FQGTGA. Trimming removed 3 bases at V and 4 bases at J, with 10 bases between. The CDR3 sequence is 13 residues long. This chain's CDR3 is CASSLTSRYEQYF. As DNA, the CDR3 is TGTGCCAGCAGCTTGACATCACGGTACGAGCAGTACTTC.

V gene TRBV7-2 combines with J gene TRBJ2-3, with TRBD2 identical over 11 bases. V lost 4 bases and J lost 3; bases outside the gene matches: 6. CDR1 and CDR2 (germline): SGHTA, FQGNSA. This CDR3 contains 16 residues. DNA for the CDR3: TGTGCCAGCAGCTCCGGGATAGCGGGGGGGACAGATACGCAGTATTTT. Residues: CASSSGIAGGTDTQYF. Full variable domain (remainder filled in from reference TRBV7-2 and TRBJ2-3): GAGVSQSPSNKVTEKGKDVELRCDPISGHTALYWYRQSLGQGLEFLIYFQGNSAPDKSGLPSDRFSAERTGGSVSTLTIQRTQQEDSAVYLCASSSGIAGGTDTQYFGPGTRLTVL.

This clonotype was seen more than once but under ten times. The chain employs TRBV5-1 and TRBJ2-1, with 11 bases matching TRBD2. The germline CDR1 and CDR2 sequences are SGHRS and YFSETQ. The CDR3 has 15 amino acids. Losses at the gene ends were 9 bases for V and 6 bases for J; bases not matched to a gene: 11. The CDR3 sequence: CAILCKTSGANEQFF. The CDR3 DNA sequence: TGCGCCATTCTTTGCAAGACTAGCGGGGCCAATGAGCAGTTCTTC.

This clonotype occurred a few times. The CDR3 here is CASSQRQGRDGYTF. The CDR3 DNA is TGTGCCAGCAGCCAGCGGCAGGGGCGAGATGGCTACACCTTC. The rearrangement joins TRBV3-1 to TRBJ1-2; TRBD1 is a possible D gene (6 bases). The germline V gene encodes CDR1 LGHDT and CDR2 YNNKEL (reference sequence). The CDR3 length is 14 residues. V was cut by 3 bases and J by 6 bases, with 14 bases left in between.

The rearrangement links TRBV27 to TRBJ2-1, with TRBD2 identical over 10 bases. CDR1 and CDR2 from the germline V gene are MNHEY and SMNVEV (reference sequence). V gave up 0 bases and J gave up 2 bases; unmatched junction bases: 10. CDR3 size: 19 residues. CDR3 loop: CASSLSGLAGAIPYNEQFF. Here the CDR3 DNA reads TGTGCCAGCAGTTTATCCGGGCTAGCGGGGGCCATACCCTACAATGAGCAGTTCTTC.

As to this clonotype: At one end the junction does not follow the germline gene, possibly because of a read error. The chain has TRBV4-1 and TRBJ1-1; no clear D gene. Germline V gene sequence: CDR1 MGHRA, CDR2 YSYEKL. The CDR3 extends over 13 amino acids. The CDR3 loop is CAGSQVGGAEAFF. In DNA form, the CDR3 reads TGCGCCGGCAGCCAAGTAGGCGGTGCTGAAGCTTTCTTT.

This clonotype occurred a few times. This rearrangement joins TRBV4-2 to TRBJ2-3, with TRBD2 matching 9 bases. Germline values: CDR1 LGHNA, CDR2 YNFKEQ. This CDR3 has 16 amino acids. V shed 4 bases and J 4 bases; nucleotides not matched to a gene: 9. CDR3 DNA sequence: TGTGCCAGCAGCCGGTCTGTAGCGGGGGTATCAGATACGCAGTATTTT. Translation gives CASSRSVAGVSDTQYF.

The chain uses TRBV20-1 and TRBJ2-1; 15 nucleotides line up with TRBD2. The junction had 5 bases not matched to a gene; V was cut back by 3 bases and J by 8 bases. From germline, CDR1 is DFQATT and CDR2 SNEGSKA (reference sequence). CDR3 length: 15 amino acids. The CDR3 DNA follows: TGCAGTGCTAGCTGGACTAGCGGGGGGGCAGATGAGCAGTTCTTC. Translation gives CSASWTSGGADEQFF.

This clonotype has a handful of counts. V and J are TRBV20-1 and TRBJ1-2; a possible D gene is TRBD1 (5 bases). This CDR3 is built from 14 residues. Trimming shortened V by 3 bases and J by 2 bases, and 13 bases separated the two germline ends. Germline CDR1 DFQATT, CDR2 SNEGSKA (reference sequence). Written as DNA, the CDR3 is TGCAGTGCTAGTTTGAGGGGATTAAACTATGGCTACACCTTC. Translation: CSASLRGLNYGYTF.

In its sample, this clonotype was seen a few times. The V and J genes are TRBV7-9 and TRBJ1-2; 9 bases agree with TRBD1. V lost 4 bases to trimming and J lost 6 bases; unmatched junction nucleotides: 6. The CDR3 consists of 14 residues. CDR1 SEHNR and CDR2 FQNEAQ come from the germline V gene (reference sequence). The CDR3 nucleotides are TGTGCCAGCAGCTGGGGACAGGGAGGTCATGGCTACACCTTC. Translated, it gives CASSWGQGGHGYTF.